Sequencing of this T cell receptor (beta chain) was carried out in a study of identical twins. Overall study results and limits: For monozygotic twins, models underestimated out-of-frame TCR alpha sharing. Carriage of fewer insertions was seen in abundant cord blood beta clonotypes, whereas memory repertoires showed none. Cross-sectional statistics, not tracking of the same donors, supported the conclusions.

In the case of this clonotype: Its antigen remains unidentified.

Deletions cut 2 bases from V and 0 bases from J, with 7 bases between. This CDR3 comprises 15 residues. TCRdb re-called the 5' RACE reads through MiXCR, storing one row per CDR3 protein. The repertoire consists of more than 1.5 million distinct CDR3 sequences, with roughly 35% occurring once and the leading ten covering about 0.3%. This receptor was obtained from a newborn girl in good health. Sequencing was performed on cord blood. This chain joins TRBV12-3 or TRBV12-4 and TRBJ2-2, with D uncertain. The CDR3 sequence is CASSLWRPNTGELFF. The CDR3 DNA reads as TGTGCCAGCAGTTTATGGCGGCCGAACACCGGGGAGCTGTTTTTT.